The sequence of this TCR beta chain was determined in a study of blood T cell repertoires in COVID-19. Study-wide background: Donors in the United States, Italy and Spain gave samples during acute or convalescent COVID-19. PBMCs, B-cell-depleted T cells, or T cells were the source of the cDNA or gDNA that made up the material.

This CDR3 is built from 14 residues. Trimming took off 2 bases at V and 1 base at J, with 8 bases between the two ends. CDR1 MNHNS and CDR2 SASEGT come from the germline V gene. Original processing methods: Estimated nucleated cell counts came from reference gene primer amplification. Data came from immunoSEQ multiplex PCR; TCRdb stores just in-frame clones and leaves some out. The D gene and trimming were derived from the DNA, and the V and J assignments and clone size from that table. The table records under 55,000 clones, approximately 86% of them present only once. Material: peripheral blood. This clonotype was obtained from a man aged 40-49 years with active COVID-19. The gene calls are TRBV6-1 and TRBJ1-1; D might be TRBD1 (6 bases). The CDR3 is CASSEQGSNTEAFF. CDR3 DNA: TGTGCCAGCAGTGAACAGGGGTCGAACACTGAAGCTTTCTTT.